The TCR beta chain under discussion was sequenced for a study of blood T cell repertoires in COVID-19. Study-level background: Samples came from the United States, Italy and Spain, spanning acute and convalescent COVID-19.

From germline, CDR1 is SGHAT and CDR2 FQNNGV. There are 17 residues in the CDR3. V dropped 5 bases and J dropped 3 bases, with 22 bases sitting between them. In the original analysis: Using reference gene primer amplification, nucleated cell counts were estimated. Assay: immunoSEQ multiplex PCR; the TCRdb copy retains only in-frame clones and omits some. V, J and clone size reflect that table, while D and trimming were determined from the DNA. This sample has some 42,000 clones; 89% occur once, and the top ten carry about 0.36%. The material sequenced was peripheral blood. The TCR comes from a human donor in a cohort sampled during active COVID-19. The chain is built from TRBV11-2 and TRBJ1-1; a weak D match, TRBD1 (5 bases). The CDR3 protein is CASSPGRWGSSDTEAFF. The DNA of the CDR3 is TGTGCCAGCAGCCCAGGGCGGTGGGGATCCTCGGACACTGAAGCTTTCTTT.